This T cell receptor (beta chain) was observed in a study of technical replicates of blood from a few donors (dated by TCRdb to about 2017). Libraries were constructed by the immunoSEQ multiplex PCR assay. Here the immuneACCESS table is served through TCRdb, limited to in-frame sequences with V and J called. Missing clones are a known gap in these copies; in checked studies unresolved V genes cover under half, and the rest lacks a known reason. A total of 82,000 or so clones appear in this sample, just over 95% of them only once. The ten largest make up 0.37% of the sample. V lost 7 bases and J lost 7 bases, and the count of bases not matched to a germline gene is 5. The CDR3, cysteine through phenylalanine, is 12 amino acids long. The entry retains the CDR3 DNA only, 36 bases that are in frame from base 1. The germline V gene gives CDR1 as SQVTM and CDR2 as ANQGSEA. Points on this clone: The specificity of this receptor is unknown. No base quality information exists; no much larger clone differs at one position.

In this chain, TRBV29-1 is recombined with TRBJ2-1, and 9 bases in between align with TRBD1. Sample: T cells isolated from PBMCs. The sequence was obtained from a human donor in good health. The DNA sequence is given as TGCAGCGCTAAAGGGACAGGGAATGAGCAGTTCTTC. Its protein product is CSAKGTGNEQFF.